The entry below gives a single T cell receptor (beta chain) sequence along with its context. These data are taken from a study of T cell responses to AZD1222 COVID-19 vaccine. Repertoires were generated with immunoSEQ multiplex PCR, while TCRdb's copy carries only in-frame clones and drops some. The sample contains roughly 100,000 clones, around 90% of which appear only once. The CDR3 sequence is 15 residues long. Germline V gene lookup returns CDR1 SNHLY and CDR2 FYNNEI. Trimming removed 4 bases from V and 1 base from J, with 11 bases in between. The sequences come from peripheral blood, collected 28 days after the second AZD1222 dose. The sequence was obtained from an adult who received the AZD1222 COVID-19 vaccine. The V call is TRBV2, the J call TRBJ1-5; no definite D call. This CDR3 is CASSVFGVSNQPQHF. CDR3 sequence (DNA): TGTGCCAGCAGTGTATTCGGGGTAAGCAATCAGCCCCAGCATTTT.